The sample holds many counts of the clone carrying this TCR beta chain. Its antigen is still unknown. The data were obtained in a study of human T cells and chemical hapten exposure. Study-level points and caveats: Every donor had alopecia, and their immune response may therefore differ from healthy people's. Expanded TCR counts at PT1 were positively correlated with the patch test score.

Per the original methods: A per-sample median of roughly 97,000 TCRs was observed, with a range of about 20,000 to 690,600. TCRdb ran MiXCR on the RACE reads and lists one entry per CDR3 protein. It is TCRdb's table, rather than the study itself, that gives the V and J calls and clone size. This table has approximately 370,000 distinct CDR3 sequences, around 5.5% appearing once. Stated time point: pre-sensitization, week 0. The treatment denotes: therapeutic diphenylcyclopropenone sensitization with weekly scalp DPC. The donor pool consisted of alopecia patients aged 18 to 70 years, considered suitable for DPC. The sequences come from whole blood, collected in connection with sensitization to the hapten diphenylcyclopropenone (DPC). This receptor was taken from a woman between 18 and 29 years old with alopecia areata. Some clones in this sample may be carry-over from other donors' samples.

The CDR3 bases are TGTGCCAGCAGTTGGGGAGGGGAGGGAACTGAAGCTTTCTTT. Protein sequence: CASSWGGEGTEAFF. V usage is TRBV6-5 and J usage is TRBJ1-1, with D tentatively TRBD1 (5 bases). The germline V gene has CDR1 MNHEY and CDR2 SVGAGI. Trimming pared 4 bases from V and 5 bases from J, leaving 14 bases between. The CDR3 covers 14 residues.